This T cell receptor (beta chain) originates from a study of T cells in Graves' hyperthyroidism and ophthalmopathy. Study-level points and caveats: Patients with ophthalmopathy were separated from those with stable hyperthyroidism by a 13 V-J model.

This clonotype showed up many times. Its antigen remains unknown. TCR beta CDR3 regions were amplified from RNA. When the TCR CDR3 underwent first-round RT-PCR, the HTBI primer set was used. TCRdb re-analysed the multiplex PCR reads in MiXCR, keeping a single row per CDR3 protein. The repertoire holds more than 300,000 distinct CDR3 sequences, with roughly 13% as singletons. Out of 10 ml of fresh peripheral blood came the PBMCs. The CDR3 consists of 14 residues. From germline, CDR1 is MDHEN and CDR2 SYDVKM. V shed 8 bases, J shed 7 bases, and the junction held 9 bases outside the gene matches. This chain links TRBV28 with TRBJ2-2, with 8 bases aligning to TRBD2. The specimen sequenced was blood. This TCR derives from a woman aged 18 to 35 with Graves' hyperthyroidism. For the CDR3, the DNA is TGTGCCAGCCTCGCCGGGGGGGCTGACGGGGAGCTGTTTTTT. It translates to CASLAGGADGELFF.